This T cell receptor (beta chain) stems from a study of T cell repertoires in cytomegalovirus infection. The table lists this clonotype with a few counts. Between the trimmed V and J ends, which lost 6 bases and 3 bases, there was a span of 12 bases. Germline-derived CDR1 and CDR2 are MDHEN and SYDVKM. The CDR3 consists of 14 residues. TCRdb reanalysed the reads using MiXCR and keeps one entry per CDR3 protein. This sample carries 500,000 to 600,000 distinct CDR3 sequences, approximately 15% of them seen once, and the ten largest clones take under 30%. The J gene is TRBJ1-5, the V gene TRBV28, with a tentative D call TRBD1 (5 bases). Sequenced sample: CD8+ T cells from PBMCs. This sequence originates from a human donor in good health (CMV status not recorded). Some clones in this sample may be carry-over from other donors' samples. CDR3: CASSLDSVNQPQHF. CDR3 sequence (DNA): TGTGCCAGCAGCCTAGACAGTGTCAATCAGCCCCAGCATTTT.